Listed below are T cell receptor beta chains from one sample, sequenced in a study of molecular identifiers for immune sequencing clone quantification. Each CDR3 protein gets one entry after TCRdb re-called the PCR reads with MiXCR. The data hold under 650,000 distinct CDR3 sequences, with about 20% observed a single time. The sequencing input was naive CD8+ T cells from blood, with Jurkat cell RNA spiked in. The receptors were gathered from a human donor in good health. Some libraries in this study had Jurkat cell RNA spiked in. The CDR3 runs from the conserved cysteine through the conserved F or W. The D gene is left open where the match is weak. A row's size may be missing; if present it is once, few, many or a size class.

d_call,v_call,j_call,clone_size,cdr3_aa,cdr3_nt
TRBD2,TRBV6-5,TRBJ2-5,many,CASSPLASGNQYF,TGTGCCAGCAGTCCCCTGGCTAGCGGAAACCAGTACTTC
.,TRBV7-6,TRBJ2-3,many,CASSLVGDRPDTQYF,TGTGCCAGCAGCTTAGTTGGGGACCGCCCGGATACGCAGTATTTT
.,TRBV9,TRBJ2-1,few,CASSARSRSYNEQFF,TGTGCCAGCAGCGCCAGGAGCAGGTCCTACAATGAGCAGTTCTTC
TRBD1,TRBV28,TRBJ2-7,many,CASSLMTGGYEQYF,TGTGCCAGCAGTTTAATGACAGGGGGCTACGAGCAGTACTTC
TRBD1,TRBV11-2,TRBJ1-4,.,CASSLRGDSLNEKLFF,TGTGCCAGCAGCCTTAGGGGGGACAGCCTAAATGAAAAACTGTTTTTT
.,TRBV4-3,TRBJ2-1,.,CASSQDRARGSSYNEQFF,TGCGCCAGCAGCCAAGATCGGGCGAGGGGGAGTTCCTACAATGAGCAGTTCTTC
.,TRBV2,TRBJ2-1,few,CASSVGRAGNEQFF,TGTGCCAGCAGTGTGGGTAGGGCCGGCAATGAGCAGTTCTTC
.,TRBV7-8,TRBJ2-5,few,CASSFVAAQRETQYF,TGTGCCAGCAGCTTTGTTGCCGCTCAACGGGAGACCCAGTACTTC
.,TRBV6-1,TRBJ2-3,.,CASRRTGRTSTDTQYF,TGTGCCAGCAGGCGCACAGGGAGGACTAGCACAGATACGCAGTATTTT
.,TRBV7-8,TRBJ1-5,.,CASSLGPNQSQHF,TGTGCCAGCAGCTTAGGGCCCAATCAGTCCCAGCATTTT
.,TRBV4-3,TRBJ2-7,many,CASSQGQGSASGYEQYF,TGCGCCAGCAGCCAAGGACAGGGGTCCGCTAGCGGATACGAGCAGTACTTC
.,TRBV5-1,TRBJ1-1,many,CASSLGAPTEAFF,TGCGCCAGCAGCTTGGGGGCGCCCACTGAAGCTTTCTTT
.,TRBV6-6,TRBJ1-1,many,CASTGGPEAFF,TGTGCCAGCACAGGAGGCCCTGAAGCTTTCTTT
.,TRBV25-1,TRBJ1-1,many,CASSAGLGTEAFF,TGTGCCAGCAGTGCGGGGCTGGGCACTGAAGCTTTCTTT
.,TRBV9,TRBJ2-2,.,CASSVELLGGNTGELFF,TGTGCCAGCAGCGTAGAATTGCTCGGGGGAAACACCGGGGAGCTGTTTTTT
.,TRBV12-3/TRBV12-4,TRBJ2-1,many,CASTTGGRDNEQFF,TGTGCCAGCACCACCGGGGGGCGCGACAATGAGCAGTTCTTC
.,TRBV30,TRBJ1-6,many,CAARGSLQPPLHF,TGTGCTGCAAGGGGTTCCTTACAACCACCCCTCCACTTT
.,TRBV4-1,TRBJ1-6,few,CASSQGGVGSPLHF,TGCGCCAGCAGCCAAGGGGGGGTAGGATCACCCCTCCACTTT
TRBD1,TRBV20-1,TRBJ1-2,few,CSARVPGGFNGYTF,TGCAGTGCTAGAGTACCAGGGGGGTTCAATGGCTACACCTTC
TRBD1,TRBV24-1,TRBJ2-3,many,CATSGTTGTEADTQYF,TGTGCCACCAGTGGTACGACCGGGACAGAAGCAGATACGCAGTATTTT
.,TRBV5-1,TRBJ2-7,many,CASSLWTTDKEYEQYF,TGCGCCAGCAGCTTGTGGACCACGGACAAGGAGTACGAGCAGTACTTC
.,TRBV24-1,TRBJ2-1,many,CATSDRTQGYNEQFF,TGTGCCACCAGTGACCGGACGCAGGGCTACAATGAGCAGTTCTTC
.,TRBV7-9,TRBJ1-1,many,CASSLDPRGEAFF,TGTGCCAGCAGCTTAGACCCGAGAGGTGAAGCTTTCTTT
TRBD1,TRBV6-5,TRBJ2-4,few,CASSTLGGLGNIQYF,TGTGCCAGCAGTACTTTAGGGGGCTTAGGGAACATTCAGTACTTC
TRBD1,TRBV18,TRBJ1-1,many,CASSPGQGNWDTEAFF,TGTGCCAGCTCACCAGGACAGGGAAATTGGGACACTGAAGCTTTCTTT
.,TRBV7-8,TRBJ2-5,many,CASSSGTLDSQETQYF,TGTGCCAGCAGCTCAGGGACATTAGACTCGCAAGAGACCCAGTACTTC
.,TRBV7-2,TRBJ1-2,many,CASSLMSGIGKNYGYTF,TGTGCCAGCAGCTTGATGAGCGGGATTGGCAAAAACTATGGCTACACCTTC
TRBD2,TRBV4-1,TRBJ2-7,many,CASSQRLAGVYEQYF,TGCGCCAGCAGCCAACGACTAGCGGGAGTCTACGAGCAGTACTTC
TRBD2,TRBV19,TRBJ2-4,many,CASSIFGLATNIQYF,TGTGCCAGTAGTATTTTCGGACTAGCGACAAACATTCAGTACTTC
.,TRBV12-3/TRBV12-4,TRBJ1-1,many,CASSRIWGRGNTEAFF,TGTGCCAGCAGCCGAATTTGGGGGCGCGGGAACACTGAAGCTTTCTTT
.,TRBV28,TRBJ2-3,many,CASATASTDTQYF,TGTGCCAGCGCGACTGCTAGCACAGATACGCAGTATTTT
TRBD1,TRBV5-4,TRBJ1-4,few,CASSLGSGGLEKLFF,TGTGCCAGCAGCTTGGGGTCAGGGGGCCTCGAAAAACTGTTTTTT
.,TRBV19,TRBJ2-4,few,CASSIDLVNIQYF,TGTGCCAGTAGTATAGATCTCGTAAACATTCAGTACTTC
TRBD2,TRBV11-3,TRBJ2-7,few,CASSLSSGGGYEQYF,TGTGCCAGCAGCTTGTCTAGCGGGGGGGGATACGAGCAGTACTTC
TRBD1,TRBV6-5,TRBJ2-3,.,CASSQTGFGGTDTQYF,TGTGCCAGCAGTCAGACAGGGTTTGGGGGCACAGATACGCAGTATTTT
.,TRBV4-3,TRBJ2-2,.,CASSQGLGSAGELFF,TGCGCCAGCAGCCAGGGGTTGGGGAGCGCCGGGGAGCTGTTTTTT
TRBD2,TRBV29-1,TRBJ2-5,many,CSVELASGSQETQYF,TGCAGCGTTGAATTGGCTAGCGGGAGCCAAGAGACCCAGTACTTC
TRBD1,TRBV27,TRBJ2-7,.,CASSLSIRDRAYEQYF,TGTGCCAGCAGTTTATCGATCCGGGACAGGGCCTACGAGCAGTACTTC
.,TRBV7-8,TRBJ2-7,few,CASSLVAWGFSHEQYF,TGTGCCAGCAGCTTAGTGGCGTGGGGTTTCTCCCACGAGCAGTACTTC
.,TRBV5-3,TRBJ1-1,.,CASNTGSCTEAFF,TGTGCCAGTAATACAGGCAGCTGCACTGAAGCTTTCTTT
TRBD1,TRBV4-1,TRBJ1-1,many,CASTNRGGTEAFF,TGCGCCAGCACCAACAGGGGTGGGACTGAAGCTTTCTTT
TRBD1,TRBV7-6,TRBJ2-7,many,CASSFSPETGQNYEQYF,TGTGCCAGCAGCTTTTCCCCGGAAACGGGACAGAACTACGAGCAGTACTTC
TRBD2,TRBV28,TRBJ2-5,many,CASSFSREGLAGETQYF,TGTGCCAGCAGTTTTTCTCGCGAAGGACTAGCGGGTGAGACCCAGTACTTC
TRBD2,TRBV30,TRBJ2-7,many,CAWSVYGGASYEQYF,TGTGCCTGGAGTGTATACGGGGGGGCCAGCTACGAGCAGTACTTC
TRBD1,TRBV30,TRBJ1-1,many,CAWSPGTDTEAFF,TGTGCCTGGAGTCCCGGGACAGACACTGAAGCTTTCTTT
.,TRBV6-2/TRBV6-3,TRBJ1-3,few,CASSPQRGDGGNTIYF,TGTGCCAGCAGTCCGCAAAGGGGAGATGGAGGAAACACCATATATTTT
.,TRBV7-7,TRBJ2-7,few,CASSLVVQSYEQYF,TGTGCCAGCAGCTTAGTTGTACAGAGCTACGAGCAGTACTTC